This T cell receptor beta chain was obtained from a study of blood T cells in healthy people across ages. Next came a second PCR, run for roughly 7 to 12 cycles, which used a sample-barcoded 5' primer along with a J-beta primer mix. TCRdb used MiXCR to reprocess the 5' RACE reads, holding one entry per CDR3 protein. There are hundreds of thousands of distinct CDR3 sequences in the sample; roughly 64% occur only once, and 20% to 25% lies in the top ten. The CDR3 sequence is 15 residues long. CDR1 is DFQATT and CDR2 is SNEGSKA in the germline V gene (reference sequence). V lost 0 bases, J lost 1 base, and 11 bases lay in between. Isolating PBMCs gave at least 7 million of these cells per sample. Regarding the study as a whole: From one million sequenced T cells, diversity estimates were lower bounds. TCR beta diversity, measured per million T cells, fell in a roughly linear way with age. Naive T cell percentage showed a strong correlation with TCR beta diversity.

As for this clonotype: What it binds is unknown.

This clonotype was sampled from a young man in good health. Sequenced: blood. This sequence joins TRBV20-1 and TRBJ2-3; TRBD1 or TRBD2 may be the D gene (5 bases each). The CDR3: CSARDHRGGTDTQYF. DNA for the CDR3: TGCAGTGCTAGAGATCATCGAGGGGGCACAGATACGCAGTATTTT.